The clone carrying this T cell receptor (beta chain) was seen more than once but under ten times. The use of a sample-barcoded 5' primer and a J-beta primer mix characterized a second PCR of 7 to 11 cycles. Carrying 12 random nucleotides, a template-switch adaptor labeled each individual cDNA molecule. Via MiXCR, TCRdb re-called the 5' RACE reads, giving one row per CDR3 protein. This sample has around 1.7 million distinct CDR3 sequences, with roughly 28% found just once. The CDR3 extends over 16 amino acids. With V trimmed by 3 bases and J by 4 bases, 7 bases remained unmatched. CDR1 is SGHDN and CDR2 is FVKESK in the germline V gene. The data stem from a study of blood T cells in healthy people across ages.

Sequenced: blood. The genes are TRBV14 and TRBJ2-5; 11 bases agree with TRBD2. This clonotype was obtained from a woman in her 30s in good health. CDR3: CASSQLGLAGGETQYF. CDR3 nucleotide sequence: TGTGCCAGCAGCCAGCTCGGTCTAGCGGGAGGAGAGACCCAGTACTTC.